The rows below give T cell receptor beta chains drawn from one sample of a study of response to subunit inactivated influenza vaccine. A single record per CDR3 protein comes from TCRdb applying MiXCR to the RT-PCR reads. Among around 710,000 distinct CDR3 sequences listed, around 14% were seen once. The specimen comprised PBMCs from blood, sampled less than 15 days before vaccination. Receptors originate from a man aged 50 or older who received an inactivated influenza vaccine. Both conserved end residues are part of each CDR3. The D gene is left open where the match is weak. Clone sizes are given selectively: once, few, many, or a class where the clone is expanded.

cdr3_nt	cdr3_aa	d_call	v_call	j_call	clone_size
TGCAGCGCCCAATGGGGACCAAACAACGGGCAGTACTTC	CSAQWGPNNGQYF	NA	TRBV29-1	TRBJ2-7	NA
TGTGCCAGCAGCCACGGACTAGCGGGACTCAATGAGCAGTTCTTC	CASSHGLAGLNEQFF	TRBD2	TRBV5-5	TRBJ2-1	NA
TGCAGTGCTAGAGATCAGGGACCATCTCCTTCTAGTGAGCAGTACTTC	CSARDQGPSPSSEQYF	NA	TRBV20-1	TRBJ2-7	NA
TGTGCCAGCAGTTTATTCAGTCTGTCCTACGAGCAGTACTTC	CASSLFSLSYEQYF	NA	TRBV28	TRBJ2-7	NA
TGCGCCAGCAGCTTGATGGACCCAGGGTACGAGCAGTACTTC	CASSLMDPGYEQYF	NA	TRBV5-1	TRBJ2-7	NA
TGTGCCACCAGCAGAGGCGGGGCCACAGATACGCAGTATTTT	CATSRGGATDTQYF	NA	TRBV15	TRBJ2-3	NA
TGTGCCAGCAGTTCCGCACGAGGTGCCGCGAGCCCCGGGACAGGGGGCTACACCTTC	CASSSARGAASPGTGGYTF	TRBD1	TRBV6-2/TRBV6-3	TRBJ1-2	few
TGTGCCAGCAGATATAGCCGGCAGGATACGCAGTATTTT	CASRYSRQDTQYF	NA	TRBV6-5	TRBJ2-3	few
TGTGCCAGCAGCCAAGACAGGGTTTGGAGCAATCAGCCCCAGCATTTT	CASSQDRVWSNQPQHF	TRBD1	TRBV27	TRBJ1-5	NA
TGTGCCAGCAAGGGGACGTCTCTCCGCAACGAAAAACTGTTTTTT	CASKGTSLRNEKLFF	NA	TRBV6-1	TRBJ1-4	few
TGTGCCAGCAGTAGAACCGGGACAATACTTACCTACGAGCAGTACTTC	CASSRTGTILTYEQYF	NA	TRBV2	TRBJ2-7	NA
TGTGCCTGGAGCCTCGGACTAGCGGGAAACTACGAGCAGTACTTC	CAWSLGLAGNYEQYF	TRBD2	TRBV30	TRBJ2-7	few
TGTGCCAGCAGCCTCCTCGCCGTGGAAGGCGAGCAGTACTTC	CASSLLAVEGEQYF	NA	TRBV4-2	TRBJ2-7	few
TGTGCCAGCAGTTTAGATCAGGGCTACGAGCAGTACTTC	CASSLDQGYEQYF	NA	TRBV12-3/TRBV12-4	TRBJ2-7	few
TGTGCCAGCGAGTCTTGGACAGTGAACACCGGGGAGCTGTTTTTT	CASESWTVNTGELFF	NA	TRBV2	TRBJ2-2	NA
TGTGCCAGCTCACCACGGGACAGGGGTTGGAATGAGCAGTTCTTC	CASSPRDRGWNEQFF	TRBD1	TRBV18	TRBJ2-1	few
TGTGCCAGCAGTTTAGCGCTGGGGGTCGGCTACACCTTC	CASSLALGVGYTF	NA	TRBV12-3/TRBV12-4	TRBJ1-2	NA
TGTGCCAGCAGCTTAATTACAGCCTTCTATGGCTACACCTTC	CASSLITAFYGYTF	NA	TRBV7-9	TRBJ1-2	NA
TGTGCCAGCAGTCTGCTGGGACAGGGAAGGGATGGCTACACCTTC	CASSLLGQGRDGYTF	TRBD1	TRBV27	TRBJ1-2	many
TGTGCCTGGAGGTATTATCGGGGGCGCACTGAAGCTTTCTTT	CAWRYYRGRTEAFF	NA	TRBV30	TRBJ1-1	many
TGCGCCAGCAGCCAAGTTAGGGCAGCCCAAGAGACCCAGTACTTC	CASSQVRAAQETQYF	NA	TRBV4-3	TRBJ2-5	few
TGTGCCAGCCAACTAAGCCGGGCGGGCGAGCAGTACTTC	CASQLSRAGEQYF	NA	TRBV6-1	TRBJ2-7	NA
TGTGCCACCAGCAGAGATCTACAGGGCAACACTGAAGCTTTCTTT	CATSRDLQGNTEAFF	NA	TRBV15	TRBJ1-1	NA
TGTGCCAGCTCGGTTGGGCGGAGCCAAGAGACCCAGTACTTC	CASSVGRSQETQYF	NA	TRBV18	TRBJ2-5	few
TGTGCCTGGAGTGTACAGGGGCGTCCCCCCCTGTTTTTT	CAWSVQGRPPLFF	TRBD1	TRBV30	TRBJ1-4	NA
TGCAGTGGTATAGGGGGGACCACTGAAGCTTTCTTT	CSGIGGTTEAFF	NA	TRBV20-1	TRBJ1-1	many
TGTGCCAGCAGCTTAGGTACTCAAGGAAACACCATATATTTT	CASSLGTQGNTIYF	NA	TRBV7-2	TRBJ1-3	NA
TGTGCCAGCAGCCCATTCGGGGTAACCGGGGCCAACGTCCTGACTTTC	CASSPFGVTGANVLTF	NA	TRBV7-2	TRBJ2-6	few
TGTGCCAGCAGTTTGGCCAGCGGGGAGGAACGGGAGACCCAGTACTTC	CASSLASGEERETQYF	TRBD2	TRBV28	TRBJ2-5	few
TGTGCCATCGGCACCGGGACAACCTCACAAGAGACCCAGTACTTC	CAIGTGTTSQETQYF	NA	TRBV10-3	TRBJ2-5	NA
TGTGCCAGCAGTCCCCGGACAGGGGGAGTTTATCAGCCCCAGCATTTT	CASSPRTGGVYQPQHF	TRBD1	TRBV27	TRBJ1-5	NA
TGTGCCTGGAGTGTAGGGGGGTACAGTAACAATGAGCAGTTCTTC	CAWSVGGYSNNEQFF	NA	TRBV30	TRBJ2-1	NA
TGTGCCAGCAGCAGGACAGGGGGGCTTGGGGCCAACGTCCTGACTTTC	CASSRTGGLGANVLTF	TRBD1	TRBV6-1	TRBJ2-6	NA
TGTGCCAGCAGTCTCGGGTCGATCGGCTACGAGCAGTACTTC	CASSLGSIGYEQYF	NA	TRBV27	TRBJ2-7	NA
TGCAGCGCGGAGGGAGGACCAAACAATGAGCAGTTCTTC	CSAEGGPNNEQFF	NA	TRBV29-1	TRBJ2-1	few
TGTGCCAGCCGACTCGGGACTAGCGGGAGCTACGAGCAGTACTTC	CASRLGTSGSYEQYF	TRBD2	TRBV27	TRBJ2-7	NA
TGTGCCAGCAGCACAGGGGGGATTAGCTCCTACGAGCAGTACTTC	CASSTGGISSYEQYF	TRBD1	TRBV7-6	TRBJ2-7	NA
TGTGCCAGCACCACTAATAGGGAAGCGGGGGTGGGTCAGCCCCAGCATTTT	CASTTNREAGVGQPQHF	NA	TRBV28	TRBJ1-5	few
TGTGCCAGCAGCCTAACAGGGCTTAGCAATCAGCCCCAGCATTTT	CASSLTGLSNQPQHF	NA	TRBV6-1	TRBJ1-5	many
TGCAGTGCTCAATCTGGGCGCGACGAGCAGTACTTC	CSAQSGRDEQYF	NA	TRBV20-1	TRBJ2-7	many
TGTGCCATCAGTGAGTCGGGTAATCCCAACTATGGCTACACCTTC	CAISESGNPNYGYTF	NA	TRBV10-3	TRBJ1-2	NA
TGCAGACCGGACACCTCGAACACTGAAGCTTTCTTT	CRPDTSNTEAFF	NA	TRBV20-1	TRBJ1-1	few
TGCGCCAGCACAACAGGGGTTGGCACAGATACGCAGTATTTT	CASTTGVGTDTQYF	TRBD1	TRBV5-1	TRBJ2-3	few
TGTGCCAGCATGCGAGACTACAATGAGCAGTTCTTC	CASMRDYNEQFF	NA	TRBV6-2/TRBV6-3	TRBJ2-1	NA
TGTGCCAGCAGCGTAGGGATCTTAGCGGGAGGGATTCAAGAGACCCAGTACTTC	CASSVGILAGGIQETQYF	TRBD2	TRBV9	TRBJ2-5	few
TGCGCCAGCAGCCCGTCCCAGGGGGCCAAAAACATTCAGTACTTC	CASSPSQGAKNIQYF	NA	TRBV4-3	TRBJ2-4	NA
TGCGCCAGCAGCTTCGGGGTGGACAGGGCGAACACTGAAGCTTTCTTT	CASSFGVDRANTEAFF	TRBD1	TRBV5-1	TRBJ1-1	many
TGTGCCAGCAGTAGCTACAGGGTGAGGGTGGACACTGAAGCTTTCTTT	CASSSYRVRVDTEAFF	NA	TRBV28	TRBJ1-1	few
TGTGCCAGCAGCGAGGGACAGGGTCCAGAAAAACTGTTTTTT	CASSEGQGPEKLFF	TRBD1	TRBV3-1	TRBJ1-4	NA
TGTGCCAGCAGCCAGAGTTTCAGCTCCTACGAGCAGTACTTC	CASSQSFSSYEQYF	NA	TRBV3-1	TRBJ2-7	NA
TGCGCCAGCAGCCATCGCACAGGGGGGAGGGAAAAACTGTTTTTT	CASSHRTGGREKLFF	TRBD1	TRBV4-1	TRBJ1-4	few
TGTGCCAGCAGCTATAGGACAGGACCCTACGAGCAGTACTTC	CASSYRTGPYEQYF	TRBD1	TRBV7-2	TRBJ2-7	NA